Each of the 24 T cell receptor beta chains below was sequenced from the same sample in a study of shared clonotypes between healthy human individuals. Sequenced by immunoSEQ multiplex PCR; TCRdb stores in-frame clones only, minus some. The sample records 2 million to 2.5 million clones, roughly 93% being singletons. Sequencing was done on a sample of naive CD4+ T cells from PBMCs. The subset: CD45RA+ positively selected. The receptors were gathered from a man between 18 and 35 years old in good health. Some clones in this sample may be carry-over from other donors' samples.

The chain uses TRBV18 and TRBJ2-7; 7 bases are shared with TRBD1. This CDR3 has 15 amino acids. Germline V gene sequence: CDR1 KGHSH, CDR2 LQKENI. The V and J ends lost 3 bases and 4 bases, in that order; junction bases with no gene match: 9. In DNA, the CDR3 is TGTGCCAGCTCACCTTCGAAGGACAGGATGTACGAGCAGTACTTC. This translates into CASSPSKDRMYEQYF.

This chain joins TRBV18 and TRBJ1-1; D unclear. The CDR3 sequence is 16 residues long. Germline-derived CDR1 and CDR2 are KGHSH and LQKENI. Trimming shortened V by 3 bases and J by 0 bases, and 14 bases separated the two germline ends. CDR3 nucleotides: TGTGCCAGCTCACCCTCGGACGGGCCCATGAACACTGAAGCTTTCTTT. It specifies CASSPSDGPMNTEAFF.

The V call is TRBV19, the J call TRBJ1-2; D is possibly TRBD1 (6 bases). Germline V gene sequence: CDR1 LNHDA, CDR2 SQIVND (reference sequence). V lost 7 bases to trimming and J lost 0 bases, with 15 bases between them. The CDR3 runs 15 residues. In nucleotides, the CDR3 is TGTGCCAGTAAACAGGGCAGAGATTCTAACTATGGCTACACCTTC. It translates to CASKQGRDSNYGYTF.

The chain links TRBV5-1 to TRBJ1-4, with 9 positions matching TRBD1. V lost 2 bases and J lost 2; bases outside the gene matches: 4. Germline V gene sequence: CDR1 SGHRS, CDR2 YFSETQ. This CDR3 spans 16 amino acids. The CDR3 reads CASSLPTGGTNEKLFF. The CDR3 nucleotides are TGCGCCAGCAGCTTACCAACAGGGGGCACTAATGAAAAACTGTTTTTT.

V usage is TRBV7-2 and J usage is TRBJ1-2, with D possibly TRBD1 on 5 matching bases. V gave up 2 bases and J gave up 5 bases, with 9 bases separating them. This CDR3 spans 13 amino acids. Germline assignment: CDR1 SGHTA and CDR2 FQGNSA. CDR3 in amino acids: CASSLMEGYGYTF. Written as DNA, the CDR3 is TGTGCCAGCAGCTTAATGGAGGGGTATGGCTACACCTTC.

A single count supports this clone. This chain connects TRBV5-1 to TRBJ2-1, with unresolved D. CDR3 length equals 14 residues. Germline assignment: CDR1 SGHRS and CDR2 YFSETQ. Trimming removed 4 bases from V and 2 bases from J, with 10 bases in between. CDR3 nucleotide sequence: TGCGCCAGCAGCGCGCCGACACCCTACAATGAGCAGTTCTTC. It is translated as CASSAPTPYNEQFF.

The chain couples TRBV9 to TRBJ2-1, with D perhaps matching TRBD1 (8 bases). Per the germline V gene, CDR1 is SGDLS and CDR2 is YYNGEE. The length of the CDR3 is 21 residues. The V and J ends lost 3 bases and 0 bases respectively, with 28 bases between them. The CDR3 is CASSDPDRALSGRSSYNEQFF. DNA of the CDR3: TGTGCCAGCAGCGATCCGGACAGGGCACTTAGCGGGCGCAGCTCCTACAATGAGCAGTTCTTC.

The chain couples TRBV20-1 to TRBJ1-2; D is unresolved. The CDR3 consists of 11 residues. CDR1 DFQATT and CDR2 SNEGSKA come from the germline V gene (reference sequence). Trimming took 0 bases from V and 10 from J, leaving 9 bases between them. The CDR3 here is CSAREGSVYTF. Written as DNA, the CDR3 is TGCAGTGCTAGAGAGGGCTCCGTCTACACCTTC.

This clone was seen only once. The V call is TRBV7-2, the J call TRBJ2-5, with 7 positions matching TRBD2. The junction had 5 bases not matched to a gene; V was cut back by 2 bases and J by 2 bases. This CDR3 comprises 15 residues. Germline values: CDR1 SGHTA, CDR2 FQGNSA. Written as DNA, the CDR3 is TGTGCCAGCAGCTTACGGACTAGTAATCAAGAGACCCAGTACTTC. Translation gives CASSLRTSNQETQYF.

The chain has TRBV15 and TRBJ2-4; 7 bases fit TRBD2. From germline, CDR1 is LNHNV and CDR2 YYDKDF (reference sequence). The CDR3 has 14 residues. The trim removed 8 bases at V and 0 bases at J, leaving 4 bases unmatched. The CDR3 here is CATSLAVAKNIQYF. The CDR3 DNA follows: TGTGCCACCTCTCTAGCGGTAGCCAAAAACATTCAGTACTTC.

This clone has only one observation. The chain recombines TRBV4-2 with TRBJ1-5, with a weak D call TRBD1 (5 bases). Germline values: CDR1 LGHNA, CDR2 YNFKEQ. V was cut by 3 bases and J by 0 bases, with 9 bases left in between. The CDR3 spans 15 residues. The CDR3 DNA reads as TGTGCCAGCAGCCATGATCAGGGTAGCAATCAGCCCCAGCATTTT. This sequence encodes CASSHDQGSNQPQHF.

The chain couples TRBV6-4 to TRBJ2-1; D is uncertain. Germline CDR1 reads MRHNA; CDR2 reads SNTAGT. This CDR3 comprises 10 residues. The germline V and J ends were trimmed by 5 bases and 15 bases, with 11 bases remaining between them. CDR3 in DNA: TGTGCCAGCAGTAGAATTGCGGCGTTCTTC. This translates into CASSRIAAFF.

CDR3 loop: CASSESRSGKAFF. Here the CDR3 DNA reads TGTGCCAGCAGTGAGAGTAGGTCAGGAAAAGCTTTCTTT. V is TRBV9 and J is TRBJ1-1; D gene ambiguous. Germline V gene lookup returns CDR1 SGDLS and CDR2 YYNGEE. This CDR3 comprises 13 residues. V was trimmed by 5 bases and J by 9 bases, leaving 17 bases between them.

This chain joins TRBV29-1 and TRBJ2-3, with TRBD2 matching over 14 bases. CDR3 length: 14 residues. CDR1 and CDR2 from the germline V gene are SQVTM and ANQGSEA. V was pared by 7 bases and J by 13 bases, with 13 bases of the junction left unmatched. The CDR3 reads CSGGLRLAGGYEYF. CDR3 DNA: TGCAGCGGTGGGCTTCGACTAGCGGGAGGGTACGAGTATTTT.

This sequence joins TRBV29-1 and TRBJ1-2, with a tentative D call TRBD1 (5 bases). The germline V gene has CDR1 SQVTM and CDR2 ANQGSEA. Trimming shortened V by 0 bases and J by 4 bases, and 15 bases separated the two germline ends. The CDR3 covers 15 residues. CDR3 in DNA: TGCAGCGTTGAAGATGGGGTGGGGACGGCCTATGGCTACACCTTC. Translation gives CSVEDGVGTAYGYTF.

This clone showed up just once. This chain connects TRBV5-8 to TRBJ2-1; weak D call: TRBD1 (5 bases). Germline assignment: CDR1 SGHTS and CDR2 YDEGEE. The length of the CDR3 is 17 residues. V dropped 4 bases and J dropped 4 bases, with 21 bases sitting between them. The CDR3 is CASSGDRIGARYNEQFF. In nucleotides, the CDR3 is TGTGCCAGCAGCGGCGATAGGATAGGGGCGCGGTACAATGAGCAGTTCTTC.

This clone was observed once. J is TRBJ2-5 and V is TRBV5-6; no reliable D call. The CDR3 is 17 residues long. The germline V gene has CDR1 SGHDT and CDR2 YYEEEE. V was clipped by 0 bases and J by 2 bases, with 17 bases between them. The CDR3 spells CASSLAKVGRFQETQYF. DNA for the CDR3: TGTGCCAGCAGCTTGGCCAAGGTAGGGCGTTTTCAAGAGACCCAGTACTTC.

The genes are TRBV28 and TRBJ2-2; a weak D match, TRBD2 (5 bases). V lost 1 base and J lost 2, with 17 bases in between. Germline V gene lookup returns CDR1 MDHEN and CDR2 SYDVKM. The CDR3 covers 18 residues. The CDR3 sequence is CASSLYWGDRKNTGELFF. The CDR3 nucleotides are TGTGCCAGCAGTTTATACTGGGGAGACCGTAAAAACACCGGGGAGCTGTTTTTT. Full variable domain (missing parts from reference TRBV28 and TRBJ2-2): DVKVTQSSRYLVKRTGEKVFLECVQDMDHENMFWYRQDPGLGLRLIYFSYDVKMKEKGDIPEGYSVSREKKERFSLILESASTNQTSMYLCASSLYWGDRKNTGELFFGEGSRLTVL.

The DNA for the CDR3 is TGTGCCAGCAGTGTGTACAGGGGGAATAGGTACGAGCAGTACTTC. It yields the protein CASSVYRGNRYEQYF. The chain uses TRBV6-1 and TRBJ2-7; 8 nucleotides align to TRBD1. There are 15 residues in the CDR3. Germline V lookup: CDR1 MNHNS, CDR2 SASEGT. J lost 4 bases, V lost 4 bases, and 9 bases had no gene match.

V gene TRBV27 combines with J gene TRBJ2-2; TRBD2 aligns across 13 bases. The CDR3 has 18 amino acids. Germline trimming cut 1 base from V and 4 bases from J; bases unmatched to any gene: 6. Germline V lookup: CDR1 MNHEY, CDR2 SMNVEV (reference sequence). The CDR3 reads CASSLLLAGGLGTGELFF. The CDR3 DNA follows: TGTGCCAGCAGTTTATTACTAGCGGGAGGGCTTGGCACCGGGGAGCTGTTTTTT.

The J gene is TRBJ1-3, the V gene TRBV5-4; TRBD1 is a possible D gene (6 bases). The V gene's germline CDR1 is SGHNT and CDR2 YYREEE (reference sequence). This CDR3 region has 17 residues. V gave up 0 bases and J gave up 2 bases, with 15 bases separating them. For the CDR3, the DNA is TGTGCCAGCAGCTTGGATGGCCAGGGGCTGGCTGGAAACACCATATATTTT. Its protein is CASSLDGQGLAGNTIYF.

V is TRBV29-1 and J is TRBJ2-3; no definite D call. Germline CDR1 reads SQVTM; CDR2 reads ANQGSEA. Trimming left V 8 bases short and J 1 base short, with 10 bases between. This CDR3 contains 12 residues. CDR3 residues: CSRIDGTDTQYF. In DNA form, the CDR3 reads TGCAGCAGAATAGATGGCACAGATACGCAGTATTTT.

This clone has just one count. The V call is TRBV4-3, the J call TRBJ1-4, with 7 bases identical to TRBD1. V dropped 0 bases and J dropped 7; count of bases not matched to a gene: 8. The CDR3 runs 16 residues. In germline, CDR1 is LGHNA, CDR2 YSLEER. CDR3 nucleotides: TGCGCCAGCAGCCAAGATGGAGGGGGCCGTGGTGAAAAACTGTTTTTT. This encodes CASSQDGGGRGEKLFF.

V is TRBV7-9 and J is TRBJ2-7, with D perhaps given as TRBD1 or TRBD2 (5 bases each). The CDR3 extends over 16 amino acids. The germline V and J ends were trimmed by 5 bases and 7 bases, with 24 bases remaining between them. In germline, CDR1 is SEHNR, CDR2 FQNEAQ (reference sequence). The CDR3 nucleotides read TGTGCCAGCAGCCCGGCCGGGGCAGGACGAGAGGGAGAGCAGTACTTC. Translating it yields CASSPAGAGREGEQYF.